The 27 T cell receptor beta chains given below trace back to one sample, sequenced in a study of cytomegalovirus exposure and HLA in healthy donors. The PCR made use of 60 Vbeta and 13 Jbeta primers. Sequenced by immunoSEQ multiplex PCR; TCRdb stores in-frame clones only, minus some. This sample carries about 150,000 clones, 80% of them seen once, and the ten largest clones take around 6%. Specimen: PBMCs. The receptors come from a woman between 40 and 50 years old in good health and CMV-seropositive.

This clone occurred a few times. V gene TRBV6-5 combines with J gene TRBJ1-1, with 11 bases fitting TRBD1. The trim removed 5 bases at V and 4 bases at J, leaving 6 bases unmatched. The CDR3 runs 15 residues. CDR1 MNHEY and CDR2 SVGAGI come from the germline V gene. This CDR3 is CASSNRDRGFTEAFF. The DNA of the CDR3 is TGTGCCAGCAGTAACCGGGACAGGGGGTTCACTGAAGCTTTCTTT.

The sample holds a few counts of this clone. The CDR3 region is CASSESDSWNEKLFF. The CDR3 DNA sequence: TGTGCCAGCAGTGAGTCAGACAGCTGGAATGAAAAACTGTTTTTT. The chain recombines TRBV2 with TRBJ1-4, with D perhaps matching TRBD1 (5 bases). The germline V gene has CDR1 SNHLY and CDR2 FYNNEI. Trimming pared 3 bases from V and 5 bases from J, leaving 13 bases between. The CDR3 is made up of 15 amino acids.

The CDR3 is CASAGGTMGYTF. In nucleotides, the CDR3 is TGTGCCAGCGCGGGCGGTACTATGGGCTACACCTTC. The chain carries TRBV2 and TRBJ1-2; no definite D call. The germline V gene has CDR1 SNHLY and CDR2 FYNNEI. The CDR3 runs 12 residues. The V and J ends lost 8 bases and 8 bases respectively, with 15 bases between them.

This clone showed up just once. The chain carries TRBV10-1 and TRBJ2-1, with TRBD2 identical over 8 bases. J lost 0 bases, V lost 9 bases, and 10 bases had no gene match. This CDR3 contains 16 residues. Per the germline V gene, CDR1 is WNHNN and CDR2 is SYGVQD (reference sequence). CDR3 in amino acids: CASSLSGKSSYNEQFF. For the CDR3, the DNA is TGCGCCAGTTCGCTTAGCGGGAAAAGCTCCTACAATGAGCAGTTCTTC.

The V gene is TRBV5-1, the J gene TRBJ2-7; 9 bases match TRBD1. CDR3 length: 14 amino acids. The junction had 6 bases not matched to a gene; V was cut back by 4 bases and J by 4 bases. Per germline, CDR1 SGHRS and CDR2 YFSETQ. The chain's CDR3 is CASSLGTGLYEQYF. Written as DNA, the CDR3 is TGCGCCAGCAGCCTCGGGACAGGGTTATACGAGCAGTACTTC. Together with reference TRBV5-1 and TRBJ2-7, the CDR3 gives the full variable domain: KAGVTQTPRYLIKTRGQQVTLSCSPISGHRSVSWYQQTPGQGLQFLFEYFSETQRNKGNFPGRFSGRQFSNSRSEMNVSTLELGDSALYLCASSLGTGLYEQYFGPGTRLTVT.

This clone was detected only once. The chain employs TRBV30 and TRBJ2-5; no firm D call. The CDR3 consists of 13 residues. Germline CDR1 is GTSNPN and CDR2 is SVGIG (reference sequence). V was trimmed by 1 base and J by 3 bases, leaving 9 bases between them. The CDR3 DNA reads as TGTGCCTGGAGTGAGAGGTCTGAAGAGACCCAGTACTTC. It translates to CAWSERSEETQYF.

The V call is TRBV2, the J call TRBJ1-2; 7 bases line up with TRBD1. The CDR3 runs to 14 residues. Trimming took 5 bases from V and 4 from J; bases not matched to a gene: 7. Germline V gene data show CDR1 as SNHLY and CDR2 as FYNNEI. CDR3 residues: CASSLTGESYGYTF. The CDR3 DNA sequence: TGTGCCAGCAGTCTTACAGGGGAAAGCTATGGCTACACCTTC.

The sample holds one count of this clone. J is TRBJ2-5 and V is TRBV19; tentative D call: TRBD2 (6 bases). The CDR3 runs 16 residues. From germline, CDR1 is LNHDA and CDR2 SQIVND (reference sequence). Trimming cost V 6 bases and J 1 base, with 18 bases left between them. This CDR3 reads CASSPRFTGLQETQYF. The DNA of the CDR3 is TGTGCCAGTAGCCCTCGCTTCACGGGACTCCAAGAGACCCAGTACTTC.

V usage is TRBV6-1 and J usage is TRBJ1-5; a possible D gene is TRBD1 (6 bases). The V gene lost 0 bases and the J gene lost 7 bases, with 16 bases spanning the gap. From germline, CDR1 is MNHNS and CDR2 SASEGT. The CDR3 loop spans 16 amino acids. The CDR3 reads CASSEAAAGVRQPQHF. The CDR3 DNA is TGTGCCAGCAGTGAAGCAGCGGCAGGGGTGAGGCAGCCCCAGCATTTT.

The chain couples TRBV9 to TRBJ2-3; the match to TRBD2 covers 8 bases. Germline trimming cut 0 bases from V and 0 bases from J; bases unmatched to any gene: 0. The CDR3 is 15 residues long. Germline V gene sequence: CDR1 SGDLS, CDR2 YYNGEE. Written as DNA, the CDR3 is TGTGCCAGCAGCGTAGGCGGGAGGAGCACAGATACGCAGTATTTT. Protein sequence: CASSVGGRSTDTQYF.

For the CDR3, the DNA is TGTGCCAGCAGTTACTCGACGGGCCAGGGCTCCTACGAGCAGTACTTC. Translation gives CASSYSTGQGSYEQYF. The gene calls are TRBV6-5 and TRBJ2-7; perhaps TRBD1 as D (5 bases). Trimming took 0 bases from V and 0 from J, leaving 12 bases between them. Germline lookup yields CDR1 MNHEY and CDR2 SVGAGI. The CDR3 is made up of 16 amino acids.

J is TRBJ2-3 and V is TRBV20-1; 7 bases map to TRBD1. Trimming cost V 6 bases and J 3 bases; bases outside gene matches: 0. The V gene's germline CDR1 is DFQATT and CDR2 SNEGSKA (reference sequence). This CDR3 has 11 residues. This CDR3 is CSARGTDTQYF. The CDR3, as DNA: TGCAGTGCCAGGGGGACAGATACGCAGTATTTT.

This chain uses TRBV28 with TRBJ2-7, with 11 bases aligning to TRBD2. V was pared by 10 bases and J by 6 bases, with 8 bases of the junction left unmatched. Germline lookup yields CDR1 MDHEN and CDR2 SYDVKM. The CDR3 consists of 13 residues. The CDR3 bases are TGTGCCACCGATCTAGCGGGAGGAGGCGAGCAGTACTTC. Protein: CATDLAGGGEQYF.

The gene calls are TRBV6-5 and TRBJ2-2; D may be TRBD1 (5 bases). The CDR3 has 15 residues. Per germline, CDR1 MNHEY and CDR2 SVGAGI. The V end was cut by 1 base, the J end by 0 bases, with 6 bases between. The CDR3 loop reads CASSYWTPNTGELFF. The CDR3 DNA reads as TGTGCCAGCAGTTACTGGACACCGAACACCGGGGAGCTGTTTTTT.

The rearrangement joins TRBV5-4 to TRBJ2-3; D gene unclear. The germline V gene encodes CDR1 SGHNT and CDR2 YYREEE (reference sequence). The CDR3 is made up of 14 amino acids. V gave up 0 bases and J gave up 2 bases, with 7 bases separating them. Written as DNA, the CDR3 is TGTGCCAGCAGCTTGGGGCGGAACACAGATACGCAGTATTTT. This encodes CASSLGRNTDTQYF.

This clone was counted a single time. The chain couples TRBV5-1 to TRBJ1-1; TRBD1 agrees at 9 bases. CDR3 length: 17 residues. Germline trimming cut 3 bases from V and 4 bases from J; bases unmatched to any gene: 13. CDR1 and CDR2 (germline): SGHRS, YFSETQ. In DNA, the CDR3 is TGCGCCAGCAGCTCTCGGGACAGGGCACCCCGGGTCACTGAAGCTTTCTTT. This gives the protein CASSSRDRAPRVTEAFF. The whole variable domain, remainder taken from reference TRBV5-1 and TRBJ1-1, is KAGVTQTPRYLIKTRGQQVTLSCSPISGHRSVSWYQQTPGQGLQFLFEYFSETQRNKGNFPGRFSGRQFSNSRSEMNVSTLELGDSALYLCASSSRDRAPRVTEAFFGQGTRLTVV.

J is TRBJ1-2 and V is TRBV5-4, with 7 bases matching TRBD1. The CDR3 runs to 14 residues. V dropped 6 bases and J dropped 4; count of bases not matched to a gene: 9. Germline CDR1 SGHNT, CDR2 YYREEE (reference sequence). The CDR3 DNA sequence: TGTGCCAGCACCGTTGGACAGGATGCCTATGGCTACACCTTC. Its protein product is CASTVGQDAYGYTF.

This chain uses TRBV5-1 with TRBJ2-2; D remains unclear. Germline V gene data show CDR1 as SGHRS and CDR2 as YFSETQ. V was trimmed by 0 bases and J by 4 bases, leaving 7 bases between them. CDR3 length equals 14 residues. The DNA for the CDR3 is TGCGCCAGCAGCTTGGGCCAGTCCACCGGGGAGCTGTTTTTT. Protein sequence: CASSLGQSTGELFF.

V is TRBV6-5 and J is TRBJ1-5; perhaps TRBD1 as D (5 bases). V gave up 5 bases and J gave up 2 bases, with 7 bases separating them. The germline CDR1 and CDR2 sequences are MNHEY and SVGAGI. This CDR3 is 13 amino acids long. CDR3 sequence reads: CASSMTGNQPQHF. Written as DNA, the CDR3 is TGTGCCAGCAGTATGACAGGCAATCAGCCCCAGCATTTT.

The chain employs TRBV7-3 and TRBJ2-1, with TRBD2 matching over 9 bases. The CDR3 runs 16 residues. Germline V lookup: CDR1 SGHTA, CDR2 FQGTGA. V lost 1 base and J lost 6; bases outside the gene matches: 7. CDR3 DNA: TGTGCCAGCAGCTTAAACCCCTCTAGCGGGATCAATGAGCAGTTCTTC. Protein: CASSLNPSSGINEQFF.

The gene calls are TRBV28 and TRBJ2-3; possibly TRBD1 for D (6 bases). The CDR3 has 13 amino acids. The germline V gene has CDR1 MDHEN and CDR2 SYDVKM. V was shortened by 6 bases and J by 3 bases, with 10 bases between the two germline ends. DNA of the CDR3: TGTGCCAGCAGAGGCAGGGGAACAGATACGCAGTATTTT. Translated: CASRGRGTDTQYF. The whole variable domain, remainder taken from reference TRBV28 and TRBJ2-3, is DVKVTQSSRYLVKRTGEKVFLECVQDMDHENMFWYRQDPGLGLRLIYFSYDVKMKEKGDIPEGYSVSREKKERFSLILESASTNQTSMYLCASRGRGTDTQYFGPGTRLTVL.

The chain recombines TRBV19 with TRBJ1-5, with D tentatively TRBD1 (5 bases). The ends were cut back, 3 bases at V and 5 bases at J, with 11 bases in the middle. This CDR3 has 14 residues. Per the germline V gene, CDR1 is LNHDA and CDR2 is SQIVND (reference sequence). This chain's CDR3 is CASSIAGGYQPQHF. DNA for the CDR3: TGTGCCAGTAGTATCGCCGGGGGGTATCAGCCCCAGCATTTT.

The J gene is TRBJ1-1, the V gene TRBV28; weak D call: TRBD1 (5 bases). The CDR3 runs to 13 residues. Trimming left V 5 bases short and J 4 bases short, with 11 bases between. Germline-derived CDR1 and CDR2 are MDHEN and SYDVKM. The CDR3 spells CASSVTERTEAFF. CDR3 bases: TGTGCCAGCAGTGTGACAGAACGCACTGAAGCTTTCTTT.

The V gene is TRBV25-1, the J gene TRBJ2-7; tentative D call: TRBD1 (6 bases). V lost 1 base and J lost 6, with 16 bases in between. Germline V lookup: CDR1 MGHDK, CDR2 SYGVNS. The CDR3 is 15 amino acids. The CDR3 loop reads CASSEFLGGNGEQYF. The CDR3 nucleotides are TGTGCCAGCAGTGAATTTCTAGGGGGTAATGGCGAGCAGTACTTC.

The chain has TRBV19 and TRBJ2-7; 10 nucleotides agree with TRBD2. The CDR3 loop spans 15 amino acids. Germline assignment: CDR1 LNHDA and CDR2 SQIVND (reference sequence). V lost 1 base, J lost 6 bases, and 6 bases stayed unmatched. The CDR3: CASSIGLAGDGEQYF. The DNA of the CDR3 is TGTGCCAGTAGTATAGGTCTAGCGGGAGATGGCGAGCAGTACTTC.

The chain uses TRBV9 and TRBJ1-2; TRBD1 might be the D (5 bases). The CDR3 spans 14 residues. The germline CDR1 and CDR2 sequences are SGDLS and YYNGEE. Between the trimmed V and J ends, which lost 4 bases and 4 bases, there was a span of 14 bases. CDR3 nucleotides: TGTGCCAGCAGCCTAAGCGGAGGGGTCTATGGCTACACCTTC. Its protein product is CASSLSGGVYGYTF.

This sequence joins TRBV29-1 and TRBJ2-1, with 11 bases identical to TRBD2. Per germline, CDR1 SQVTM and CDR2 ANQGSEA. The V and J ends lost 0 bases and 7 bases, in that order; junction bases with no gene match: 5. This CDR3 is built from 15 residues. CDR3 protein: CSVEDSGRARNEQFF. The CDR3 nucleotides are TGCAGCGTTGAAGATAGCGGGAGGGCCAGAAATGAGCAGTTCTTC.